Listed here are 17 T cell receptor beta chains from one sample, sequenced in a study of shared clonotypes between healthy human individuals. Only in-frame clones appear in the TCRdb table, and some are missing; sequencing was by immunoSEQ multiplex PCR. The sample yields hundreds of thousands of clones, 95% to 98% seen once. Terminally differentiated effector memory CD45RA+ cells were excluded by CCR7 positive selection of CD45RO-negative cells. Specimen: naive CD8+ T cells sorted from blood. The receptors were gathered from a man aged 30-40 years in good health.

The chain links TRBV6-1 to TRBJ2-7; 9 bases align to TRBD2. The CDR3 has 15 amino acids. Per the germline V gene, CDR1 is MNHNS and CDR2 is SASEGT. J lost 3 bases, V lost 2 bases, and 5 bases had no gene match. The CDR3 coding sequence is TGTGCCAGCAGTGAATCGGCTAGCGGGATCTACGAGCAGTACTTC. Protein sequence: CASSESASGIYEQYF.

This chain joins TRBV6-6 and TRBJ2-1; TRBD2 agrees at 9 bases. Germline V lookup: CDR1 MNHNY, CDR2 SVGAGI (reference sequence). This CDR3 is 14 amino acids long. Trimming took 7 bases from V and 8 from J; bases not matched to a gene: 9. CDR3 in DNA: TGTGCCAGCAAAACGGCGGGAGGGTTCGATGAGCAGTTCTTC. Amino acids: CASKTAGGFDEQFF.

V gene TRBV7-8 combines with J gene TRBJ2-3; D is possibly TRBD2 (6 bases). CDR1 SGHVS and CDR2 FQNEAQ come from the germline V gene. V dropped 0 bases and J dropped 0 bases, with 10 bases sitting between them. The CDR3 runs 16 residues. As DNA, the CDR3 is TGTGCCAGCAGCTTAGCAGGCGGGGCTAGCACAGATACGCAGTATTTT. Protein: CASSLAGGASTDTQYF.

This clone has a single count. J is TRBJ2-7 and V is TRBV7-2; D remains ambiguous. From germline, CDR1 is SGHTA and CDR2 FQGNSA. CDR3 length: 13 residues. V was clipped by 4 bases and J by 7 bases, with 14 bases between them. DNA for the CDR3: TGTGCCAGCAGCTCCCTAGTATCTGGTGAGCAGTACTTC. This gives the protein CASSSLVSGEQYF.

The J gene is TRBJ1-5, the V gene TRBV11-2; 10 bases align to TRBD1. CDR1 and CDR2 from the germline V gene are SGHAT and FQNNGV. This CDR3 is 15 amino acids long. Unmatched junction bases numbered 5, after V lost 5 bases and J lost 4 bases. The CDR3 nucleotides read TGTGCCAGCAGCGAAGACAGGGGGCTAAATCAGCCCCAGCATTTT. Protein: CASSEDRGLNQPQHF.

The CDR3 spells CASSSPSQGSTEAFF. DNA for the CDR3: TGTGCCAGCAGCTCTCCATCACAGGGGTCCACTGAAGCTTTCTTT. The V call is TRBV7-9, the J call TRBJ1-1; TRBD1 aligns across 7 bases. The junction had 9 bases not matched to a gene; V was cut back by 4 bases and J by 4 bases. Per germline, CDR1 SEHNR and CDR2 FQNEAQ (reference sequence). This CDR3 is 15 amino acids long. The complete variable domain, with remaining parts taken from reference TRBV7-9 and TRBJ1-1, reads DTGVSQNPRHKITKRGQNVTFRCDPISEHNRLYWYRQTLGQGPEFLTYFQNEAQLEKSRLLSDRFSAERPKGSFSTLEIQRTEQGDSAMYLCASSSPSQGSTEAFFGQGTRLTVV.

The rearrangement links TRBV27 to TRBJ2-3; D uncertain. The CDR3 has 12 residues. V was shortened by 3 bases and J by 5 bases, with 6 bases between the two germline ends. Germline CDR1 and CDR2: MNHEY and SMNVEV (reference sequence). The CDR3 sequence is CASSFRGDTQYF. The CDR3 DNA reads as TGTGCCAGCAGTTTTCGAGGAGATACGCAGTATTTT.

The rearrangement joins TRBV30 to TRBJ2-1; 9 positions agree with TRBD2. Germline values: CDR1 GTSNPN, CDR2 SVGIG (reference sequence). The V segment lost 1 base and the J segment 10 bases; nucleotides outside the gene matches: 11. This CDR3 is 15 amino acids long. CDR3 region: CAWSGAGGSMLEQFF. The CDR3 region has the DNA TGTGCCTGGAGTGGCGCGGGAGGGTCCATGTTAGAGCAGTTCTTC.

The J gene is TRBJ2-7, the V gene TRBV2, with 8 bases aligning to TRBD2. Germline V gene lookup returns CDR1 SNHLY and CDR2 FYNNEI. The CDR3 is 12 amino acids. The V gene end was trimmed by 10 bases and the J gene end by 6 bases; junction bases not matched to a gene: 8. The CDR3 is CATSAGGREQYF. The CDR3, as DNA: TGTGCCACCTCGGCGGGGGGACGCGAGCAGTACTTC.

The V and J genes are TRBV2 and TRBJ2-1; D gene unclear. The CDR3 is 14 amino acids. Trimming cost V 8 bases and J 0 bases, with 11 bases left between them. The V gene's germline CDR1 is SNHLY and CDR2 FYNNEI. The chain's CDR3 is CASYNPSSYNEQFF. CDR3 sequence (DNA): TGTGCCAGCTATAACCCGAGCTCCTACAATGAGCAGTTCTTC. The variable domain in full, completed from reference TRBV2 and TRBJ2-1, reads EPEVTQTPSHQVTQMGQEVILRCVPISNHLYFYWYRQILGQKVEFLVSFYNNEISEKSEIFDDQFSVERPDGSNFTLKIRSTKLEDSAMYFCASYNPSSYNEQFFGPGTRLTVL.

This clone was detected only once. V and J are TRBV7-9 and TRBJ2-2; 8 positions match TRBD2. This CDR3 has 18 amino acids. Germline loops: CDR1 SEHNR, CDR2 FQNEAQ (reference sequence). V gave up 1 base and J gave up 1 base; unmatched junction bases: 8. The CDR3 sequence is CASSLGYREGQNTGELFF. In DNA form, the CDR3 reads TGTGCCAGCAGCTTAGGATACCGGGAGGGGCAGAACACCGGGGAGCTGTTTTTT.

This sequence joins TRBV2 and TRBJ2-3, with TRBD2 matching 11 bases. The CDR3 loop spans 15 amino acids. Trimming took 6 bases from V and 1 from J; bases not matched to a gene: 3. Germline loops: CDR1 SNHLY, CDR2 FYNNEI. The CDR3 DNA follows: TGTGCCAGCAGGCCGGGACTAGCGGGCACAGATACGCAGTATTTT. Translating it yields CASRPGLAGTDTQYF.

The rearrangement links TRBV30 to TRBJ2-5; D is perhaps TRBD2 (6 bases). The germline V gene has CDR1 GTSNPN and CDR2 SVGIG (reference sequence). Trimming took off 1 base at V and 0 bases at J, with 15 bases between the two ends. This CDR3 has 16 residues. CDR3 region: CAWSEGVSGYQETQYF. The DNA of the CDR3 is TGTGCCTGGAGTGAGGGAGTTAGCGGTTACCAAGAGACCCAGTACTTC.

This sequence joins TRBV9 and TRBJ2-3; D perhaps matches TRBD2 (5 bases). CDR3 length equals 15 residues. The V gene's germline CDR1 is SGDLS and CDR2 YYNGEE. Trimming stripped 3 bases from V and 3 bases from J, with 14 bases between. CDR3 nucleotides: TGTGCCAGCAGCGCGAGCGGCTTACCTACAGATACGCAGTATTTT. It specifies CASSASGLPTDTQYF.

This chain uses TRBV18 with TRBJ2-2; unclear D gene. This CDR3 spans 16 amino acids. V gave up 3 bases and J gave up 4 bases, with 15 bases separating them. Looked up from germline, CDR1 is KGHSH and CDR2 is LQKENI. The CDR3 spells CASSPRSSLGTGELFF. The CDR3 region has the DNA TGTGCCAGCTCACCGCGGAGTAGCCTGGGCACCGGGGAGCTGTTTTTT.

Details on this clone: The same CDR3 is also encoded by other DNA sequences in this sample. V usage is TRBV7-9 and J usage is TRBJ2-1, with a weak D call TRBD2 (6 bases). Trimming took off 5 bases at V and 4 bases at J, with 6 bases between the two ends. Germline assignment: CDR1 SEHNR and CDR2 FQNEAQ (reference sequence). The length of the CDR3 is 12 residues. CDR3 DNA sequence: TGTGCCAGCAGCCGGGGGTACAATGAGCAGTTCTTC. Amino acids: CASSRGYNEQFF.

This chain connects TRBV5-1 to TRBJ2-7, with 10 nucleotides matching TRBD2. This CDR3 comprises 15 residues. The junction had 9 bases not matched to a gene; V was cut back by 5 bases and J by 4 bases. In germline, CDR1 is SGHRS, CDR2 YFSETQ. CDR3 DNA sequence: TGCGCCAGCAGGGCAGGGGCTAGCGGGAGTTACGAGCAGTACTTC. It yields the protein CASRAGASGSYEQYF.